This entry concerns a single T cell receptor beta chain. This CDR3 has 12 amino acids. Trimming took 10 bases from V and 1 from J, leaving 8 bases between them. In germline, CDR1 is ENHRY, CDR2 SYGVKD. The data belong to a study of blood T cells in healthy people across ages. PCR was performed a second time for about 6 to 11 cycles using a sample-barcoded 5' primer and a J-beta primer mix. Each CDR3 protein is one row after TCRdb ran MiXCR on the 5' RACE reads. This sample has about 650,000 distinct CDR3 sequences, with around 52% found just once. Material for sequencing was blood. This TCR was sampled from a woman aged 80 or over in good health. The V call is TRBV10-3, the J call TRBJ1-5; D is uncertain. CDR3 in DNA: TGTGCCAGTCCTGGGAGCAATCAGCCCCAGCATTTT. Protein: CASPGSNQPQHF.